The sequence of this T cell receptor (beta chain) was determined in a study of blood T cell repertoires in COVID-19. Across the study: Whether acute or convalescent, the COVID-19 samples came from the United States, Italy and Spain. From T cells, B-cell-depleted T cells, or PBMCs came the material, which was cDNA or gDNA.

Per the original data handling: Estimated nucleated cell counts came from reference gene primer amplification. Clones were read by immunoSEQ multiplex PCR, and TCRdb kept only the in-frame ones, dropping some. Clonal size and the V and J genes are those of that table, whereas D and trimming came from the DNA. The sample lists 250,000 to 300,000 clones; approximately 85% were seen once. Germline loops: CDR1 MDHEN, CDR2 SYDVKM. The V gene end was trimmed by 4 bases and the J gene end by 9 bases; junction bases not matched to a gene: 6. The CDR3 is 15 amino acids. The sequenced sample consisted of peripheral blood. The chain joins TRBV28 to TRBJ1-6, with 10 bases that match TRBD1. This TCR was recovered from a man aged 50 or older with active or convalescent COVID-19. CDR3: CASSSGQGVGSPLHF. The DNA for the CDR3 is TGTGCCAGCAGTTCAGGACAGGGGGTTGGTTCACCCCTCCACTTT.